The source of this T cell receptor (beta chain) is a study of cytomegalovirus exposure and HLA in healthy donors. Findings of the study overall: A highly shared variant cluster was judged a likely technical artifact.

With regard to this clone: Its target is not known.

CDR1 and CDR2 from the germline V gene are SEHNR and FQNEAQ (reference sequence). The CDR3 covers 12 residues. Trimming left V 8 bases short and J 1 base short, with 9 bases between. Both 60 Vbeta primers and 13 Jbeta primers went into the PCR. Data came from immunoSEQ multiplex PCR; TCRdb stores just in-frame clones and leaves some out. The repertoire holds approximately 120,000 clones, with around 78% as singletons. The chain recombines TRBV7-9 with TRBJ2-7, with D possibly being TRBD2 (5 bases). This clonotype was obtained from a man over 45 in good health and CMV-seronegative. Input material: PBMCs. The CDR3 loop is CASVGRSYEQYF. In DNA form, the CDR3 reads TGTGCCAGCGTAGGGAGATCCTACGAGCAGTACTTC.